Below are 27 T cell receptor beta chains sequenced from a single sample in a study of OX40 agonist ivuxolimab in advanced cancers. TCRdb keeps only in-frame clones here, not all; method: immunoSEQ multiplex PCR. The data show 55,000 to 80,000 clones, around nine tenths seen once. This specimen was CD4+ or CD8+ T cells sorted from blood, taken in a trial of the OX40 agonist ivuxolimab. The receptor source for this set is an adult with an advanced solid tumor such as melanoma, head and neck, liver or kidney cancer.

V and J are TRBV7-9 and TRBJ2-5, with TRBD2 matching over 9 bases. Germline CDR1 and CDR2: SEHNR and FQNEAQ (reference sequence). V lost 5 bases to trimming and J lost 4 bases; unmatched junction nucleotides: 5. The CDR3 length is 14 residues. The CDR3 loop is CASSVSSGGETQYF. The DNA of the CDR3 is TGTGCCAGCAGCGTCAGTAGCGGGGGAGAGACCCAGTACTTC.

The chain links TRBV19 to TRBJ2-3; TRBD2 is a possible D gene (6 bases). The CDR3 extends over 16 amino acids. Germline-derived CDR1 and CDR2 are LNHDA and SQIVND (reference sequence). Trimming stripped 3 bases from V and 7 bases from J, with 20 bases between. CDR3 DNA sequence: TGTGCCAGTAGTATTATTTCAGGGAGGCCAGAAAATACGCAGTATTTT. This gives the protein CASSIISGRPENTQYF.

The J gene is TRBJ2-7, the V gene TRBV11-3; D is ambiguous. Between the trimmed V and J ends, which lost 0 bases and 0 bases, there was a span of 6 bases. This CDR3 comprises 14 residues. The V gene's germline CDR1 is SGHNT and CDR2 YENEEA. The CDR3 sequence is CASSLDSSSYEQYF. DNA of the CDR3: TGTGCCAGCAGCTTAGACTCTAGCTCCTACGAGCAGTACTTC.

Here the CDR3 reads CASTILAGGLYNEQFF. The CDR3 DNA follows: TGCGCCAGCACCATACTAGCGGGGGGGCTCTACAATGAGCAGTTCTTC. V gene TRBV5-1 combines with J gene TRBJ2-1; TRBD2 agrees at 13 bases. CDR3 size: 16 residues. Trimming removed 6 bases from V and 3 bases from J; junction bases left unmatched: 6. In germline, CDR1 is SGHRS, CDR2 YFSETQ.

The chain combines TRBV6-1 with TRBJ1-2, with D possibly TRBD1 on 5 matching bases. Trimming shortened V by 3 bases and J by 0 bases, and 14 bases separated the two germline ends. Germline V gene lookup returns CDR1 MNHNS and CDR2 SASEGT. The CDR3 is 16 residues long. The CDR3 sequence is CASSEAIDRANYGYTF. In nucleotides, the CDR3 is TGTGCCAGCAGTGAGGCCATTGACAGAGCTAACTATGGCTACACCTTC.

The chain has TRBV5-4 and TRBJ1-2; the D is unclear. Trimming pared 1 base from V and 3 bases from J, leaving 10 bases between. The germline V gene has CDR1 SGHNT and CDR2 YYREEE (reference sequence). This CDR3 contains 14 residues. CDR3 sequence (DNA): TGTGCCAGCAGCTTGTTCCCGACGGACTATGGCTACACCTTC. Protein sequence: CASSLFPTDYGYTF.

The chain has TRBV7-9 and TRBJ2-1, with TRBD2 identical over 8 bases. The CDR3 runs 17 residues. Germline V CDR1 and CDR2: SEHNR, FQNEAQ (reference sequence). J was trimmed by 2 bases and V by 4 bases; bases with no gene match: 10. CDR3 amino acids: CASSSFSGIVTYNEQFF. The CDR3 nucleotides are TGTGCCAGCAGCTCATTTAGCGGGATTGTCACCTACAATGAGCAGTTCTTC.

This chain uses TRBV7-2 with TRBJ2-5, with D perhaps TRBD2 (6 bases). Per germline, CDR1 SGHTA and CDR2 FQGNSA. V lost 2 bases to trimming and J lost 1 base, with 11 bases between them. The CDR3 is 15 residues long. CDR3 loop: CASSLYGGLQETQYF. The CDR3 coding sequence is TGTGCCAGCAGCTTATATGGGGGACTCCAAGAGACCCAGTACTTC.

As concerns this clone: Mismatch with germline at one junction end may stem from a read error. The V and J genes are TRBV14 and TRBJ1-1; D possibly corresponds to TRBD1 (5 bases). This CDR3 is built from 13 residues. Per the germline V gene, CDR1 is SGHDN and CDR2 is FVKESK. CDR3 DNA: TGTGCCAGTAGCCGACAGAGAGTCACTGAAGCTTTCTTT. It specifies CASSRQRVTEAFF.

The V call is TRBV5-1, the J call TRBJ2-1, with D perhaps TRBD1 (5 bases). V lost 0 bases, J lost 3 bases, and 7 bases lay in between. The CDR3 is 14 amino acids. The germline gives CDR1 SGHRS, CDR2 YFSETQ. The CDR3 nucleotides are TGCGCCAGCAGCTTGGGGCAGGGCTACAATGAGCAGTTCTTC. Its translation is CASSLGQGYNEQFF.

The rearrangement uses TRBV7-8 and TRBJ2-2, with D possibly TRBD2 on 5 matching bases. Germline CDR1 reads SGHVS; CDR2 reads FQNEAQ. Trimming pared 6 bases from V and 6 bases from J, leaving 17 bases between. The CDR3 covers 15 residues. DNA for the CDR3: TGTGCCAGCAGTCCGGACGGTCTCGGGGCCGGGGAGCTGTTTTTT. Translating gives CASSPDGLGAGELFF.

The rearrangement links TRBV11-3 to TRBJ2-2; D is ambiguous. Germline assignment: CDR1 SGHNT and CDR2 YENEEA. V lost 1 base and J lost 4, with 10 bases in between. This CDR3 is 15 amino acids long. In nucleotides, the CDR3 is TGTGCCAGCAGCTTAGGGGGTTCGGGCACCGGGGAGCTGTTTTTT. It is translated as CASSLGGSGTGELFF.

V gene TRBV5-4 combines with J gene TRBJ2-7; TRBD1 aligns across 11 bases. Losses at the gene ends were 6 bases for V and 3 bases for J; bases not matched to a gene: 8. Per germline, CDR1 SGHNT and CDR2 YYREEE (reference sequence). The CDR3 is made up of 15 amino acids. The CDR3 region has the DNA TGTGCCAGCACCCACCGGGACAGGGGGTTCTACGAGCAGTACTTC. Translation gives CASTHRDRGFYEQYF.

This sequence joins TRBV19 and TRBJ2-1, with D perhaps matching TRBD2 (5 bases). V lost 5 bases and J lost 10, with 12 bases in between. Germline assignment: CDR1 LNHDA and CDR2 SQIVND (reference sequence). The CDR3 length is 12 residues. This CDR3 reads CASSPLRGEQFF. The DNA for the CDR3 is TGTGCCAGTAGTCCCCTTCGAGGGGAGCAGTTCTTC.

The rearrangement links TRBV7-9 to TRBJ2-7; no clear D gene. The CDR3 is made up of 12 amino acids. Germline lookup yields CDR1 SEHNR and CDR2 FQNEAQ (reference sequence). Trimming removed 4 bases at V and 3 bases at J, with 7 bases between. The CDR3 coding sequence is TGTGCCAGCAGCTCCCTGAACTACGAGCAGTACTTC. Protein: CASSSLNYEQYF.

V usage is TRBV6-4 and J usage is TRBJ2-7, with D maybe TRBD1 (5 bases). CDR3 size: 15 residues. The germline gives CDR1 MRHNA, CDR2 SNTAGT. V was clipped by 7 bases and J by 5 bases, with 21 bases between them. DNA for the CDR3: TGTGCCAGCATTAAACATCAGGGCCTTCCCCACGAGCAGTACTTC. Its protein product is CASIKHQGLPHEQYF.

This clone was recorded only once. The genes are TRBV27 and TRBJ2-7; D not resolved. Trimming pared 0 bases from V and 1 base from J, leaving 10 bases between. Germline V gene lookup returns CDR1 MNHEY and CDR2 SMNVEV (reference sequence). CDR3 size: 15 residues. This chain's CDR3 is CASSLSFVGSYEQYF. CDR3 sequence (DNA): TGTGCCAGCAGTTTATCGTTCGTCGGTTCCTACGAGCAGTACTTC.

This rearrangement joins TRBV5-4 to TRBJ2-7; TRBD2 matches at 8 bases. CDR1 SGHNT and CDR2 YYREEE come from the germline V gene (reference sequence). V gave up 4 bases and J gave up 0 bases; unmatched junction bases: 6. CDR3 length equals 15 residues. CDR3 in DNA: TGTGCCAGCAGCCTCCAGGCGGGGGGCTCCTACGAGCAGTACTTC. As protein: CASSLQAGGSYEQYF.

V usage is TRBV13 and J usage is TRBJ2-1; D call uncertain. CDR1 is PRHDT, CDR2 FYEKMQ, per germline (reference sequence). This CDR3 is built from 16 residues. V was cut by 4 bases and J by 0 bases, with 13 bases left in between. CDR3 coding DNA: TGTGCCAGCAGCTACCGGAAAGCACGCTCCTACAATGAGCAGTTCTTC. Protein sequence: CASSYRKARSYNEQFF.

The rearrangement joins TRBV4-1 to TRBJ2-5; D is possibly TRBD1 (7 bases). CDR1 MGHRA and CDR2 YSYEKL come from the germline V gene. V was trimmed by 3 bases and J by 9 bases, leaving 20 bases between them. CDR3 length equals 15 residues. Here the CDR3 reads CASSHPRDRGSPQYF. The CDR3 DNA is TGCGCCAGCAGCCACCCGCGGGACAGAGGAAGTCCCCAGTACTTC.

The J gene is TRBJ1-5, the V gene TRBV5-1, with a weak D call TRBD1 (6 bases). Trimming shortened V by 0 bases and J by 4 bases, and 11 bases separated the two germline ends. The CDR3 loop spans 15 amino acids. Germline V gives CDR1 SGHRS, CDR2 YFSETQ. This CDR3 reads CASSLAGTPNQPQHF. The CDR3 coding sequence is TGCGCCAGCAGCTTGGCAGGGACACCGAATCAGCCCCAGCATTTT.

The genes are TRBV2 and TRBJ2-7, with D possibly called TRBD1 or TRBD2 (6 bases each). V was cut by 8 bases and J by 6 bases, with 17 bases left in between. This CDR3 region has 13 residues. CDR1 and CDR2 from the germline V gene are SNHLY and FYNNEI. The CDR3, as DNA: TGTGCCAGCGGAGGACGGGGGCGCGGCGAGCAGTACTTC. Protein sequence: CASGGRGRGEQYF. The variable domain in full, with the rest retrieved from reference TRBV2 and TRBJ2-7, is EPEVTQTPSHQVTQMGQEVILRCVPISNHLYFYWYRQILGQKVEFLVSFYNNEISEKSEIFDDQFSVERPDGSNFTLKIRSTKLEDSAMYFCASGGRGRGEQYFGPGTRLTVT.

V gene TRBV7-9 combines with J gene TRBJ1-5; no clear D. V lost 0 bases, J lost 1 base, and 7 bases lay in between. Germline V gives CDR1 SEHNR, CDR2 FQNEAQ (reference sequence). CDR3 length: 15 amino acids. The CDR3 DNA follows: TGTGCCAGCAGCTTAGCAGGAAGAAGCAATCAGCCCCAGCATTTT. This sequence encodes CASSLAGRSNQPQHF.

This clone was seen only once. V usage is TRBV5-6 and J usage is TRBJ1-1; D is undetermined. The CDR3 extends over 15 amino acids. V was cut by 1 base and J by 1 base, with 11 bases left in between. Germline assignment: CDR1 SGHDT and CDR2 YYEEEE. CDR3: CASSLLRWGNTEAFF. CDR3 DNA: TGTGCCAGCAGCTTGCTAAGGTGGGGGAACACTGAAGCTTTCTTT.

The chain couples TRBV5-1 to TRBJ2-1; possibly TRBD1 or TRBD2 for D (5 bases each). The length of the CDR3 is 17 residues. V dropped 3 bases and J dropped 5 bases, with 21 bases sitting between them. Germline values: CDR1 SGHRS, CDR2 YFSETQ. CDR3 bases: TGCGCCAGCAGCTCACCGGGGAAAGGGGCTGGGGACAATGAGCAGTTCTTC. Its protein is CASSSPGKGAGDNEQFF.

The chain couples TRBV19 to TRBJ2-7; 8 bases line up with TRBD2. The CDR3 has 15 amino acids. The V gene's germline CDR1 is LNHDA and CDR2 SQIVND (reference sequence). V shed 5 bases and J 4 bases; nucleotides not matched to a gene: 10. This chain's CDR3 is CASSSKVAGTYEQYF. CDR3 bases: TGTGCCAGTAGTTCGAAGGTAGCGGGGACATACGAGCAGTACTTC. Filled out from reference TRBV19 and TRBJ2-7, the complete variable domain reads DGGITQSPKYLFRKEGQNVTLSCEQNLNHDAMYWYRQDPGQGLRLIYYSQIVNDFQKGDIAEGYSVSREKKESFPLTVTSAQKNPTAFYLCASSSKVAGTYEQYFGPGTRLTVT.

The rearrangement uses TRBV7-6 and TRBJ2-7, with TRBD1 as a possible D gene (6 bases). Trimming left V 4 bases short and J 7 bases short, with 14 bases between. This CDR3 has 13 amino acids. Germline values: CDR1 SGHVS, CDR2 FNYEAQ. CDR3 DNA sequence: TGTGCCAGCAGCTCCGAGTTGAGGGGGGAGCAGTACTTC. This translates into CASSSELRGEQYF.